These T cell receptor beta chains were read from a single sample in a study of T-cell memory formation after mild COVID-19. Each CDR3 protein gets one entry after TCRdb re-called the 5' RACE reads with MiXCR. The sample gives roughly 600,000 distinct CDR3 sequences, roughly 18% of which show up once; 12% is in the top ten. Sequenced sample: PBMCs or a T cell subset sorted from them (not recorded which). Receptor source: an adult woman who had mild COVID-19 (a few samples of this study predate the infection). Cell type and time point are not known. Each CDR3 is given with its conserved first and last residue. The D gene is left open where the match is weak. Clone size is given for some rows only: seen once, a few or many times, or a class if the clone is expanded.

cdr3_aa: CASSFLDMNTEAFF; cdr3_nt: TGTGCCAGCAGTTTCCTGGACATGAACACTGAAGCTTTCTTT; v_call: TRBV12-3/TRBV12-4; d_call: NA; clone_size: NA; j_call: TRBJ1-1
cdr3_aa: CASSPRGQHPYNEQFF; cdr3_nt: TGTGCCAGCAGCCCCCGCGGGCAACACCCCTACAATGAGCAGTTCTTC; v_call: TRBV9; d_call: NA; clone_size: NA; j_call: TRBJ2-1
cdr3_aa: CSVRDREDEQYF; cdr3_nt: TGCAGCGTGCGGGACAGGGAAGACGAGCAGTACTTC; v_call: TRBV29-1; d_call: TRBD1; clone_size: few; j_call: TRBJ2-7
cdr3_aa: CASSSLKGAAEAFF; cdr3_nt: TGTGCCAGCAGCTCCCTTAAAGGGGCCGCTGAAGCTTTCTTT; v_call: TRBV7-9; d_call: NA; clone_size: few; j_call: TRBJ1-1
cdr3_aa: CSARGHGTEAFF; cdr3_nt: TGCAGTGCCCGGGGACATGGTACTGAAGCTTTCTTT; v_call: TRBV20-1; d_call: NA; clone_size: NA; j_call: TRBJ1-1
cdr3_aa: CASREAAGGRETQYF; cdr3_nt: TGTGCCAGCAGAGAGGCAGCGGGGGGCCGGGAGACCCAGTACTTC; v_call: TRBV2; d_call: TRBD2; clone_size: many; j_call: TRBJ2-5
cdr3_aa: CASSPRLAGRGDTQYF; cdr3_nt: TGTGCCAGCAGCCCACGACTAGCGGGCAGGGGAGATACGCAGTATTTT; v_call: TRBV7-2; d_call: TRBD2; clone_size: many; j_call: TRBJ2-3
cdr3_aa: CASSISPGWRANTEAFF; cdr3_nt: TGTGCCAGTAGTATATCGCCGGGGTGGAGGGCGAACACTGAAGCTTTCTTT; v_call: TRBV19; d_call: NA; clone_size: NA; j_call: TRBJ1-1
cdr3_aa: CASSQGSDARSETQYF; cdr3_nt: TGTGCCAGCAGCCAAGGGTCTGATGCTAGATCGGAGACCCAGTACTTC; v_call: TRBV4-2; d_call: NA; clone_size: NA; j_call: TRBJ2-5
cdr3_aa: CSGLLGSTDTQYF; cdr3_nt: TGCAGTGGTCTGCTAGGGAGCACAGATACGCAGTATTTT; v_call: TRBV20-1; d_call: NA; clone_size: NA; j_call: TRBJ2-3
cdr3_aa: CASSLGSMEVVLAKNIQYF; cdr3_nt: TGTGCCAGCAGCTTGGGGTCAATGGAGGTCGTATTGGCCAAAAACATTCAGTACTTC; v_call: TRBV5-5; d_call: NA; clone_size: NA; j_call: TRBJ2-4
cdr3_aa: CAWIGGPGREEQFF; cdr3_nt: TGTGCCTGGATCGGGGGGCCCGGCCGGGAGGAGCAGTTCTTC; v_call: TRBV30; d_call: NA; clone_size: few; j_call: TRBJ2-1
cdr3_aa: CATNSGTGDFTEAFF; cdr3_nt: TGTGCCACCAATTCCGGGACAGGGGATTTCACTGAAGCTTTCTTT; v_call: TRBV15; d_call: TRBD1; clone_size: NA; j_call: TRBJ1-1
cdr3_aa: CASSNRTGAVYGYTF; cdr3_nt: TGTGCCAGCAGCAACCGGACAGGGGCGGTCTATGGCTACACCTTC; v_call: TRBV7-9; d_call: TRBD1; clone_size: few; j_call: TRBJ1-2
cdr3_aa: CASSPRGAGGSTDTQYF; cdr3_nt: TGTGCCAGCAGCCCCAGGGGAGCGGGAGGTTCCACAGATACGCAGTATTTT; v_call: TRBV7-9; d_call: TRBD2; clone_size: NA; j_call: TRBJ2-3
cdr3_aa: CASSSPSTGGAEQYF; cdr3_nt: TGTGCCAGCAGTTCCCCGTCGACAGGGGGAGCCGAGCAGTACTTC; v_call: TRBV27; d_call: TRBD1; clone_size: NA; j_call: TRBJ2-7
cdr3_aa: CASSRELRSYEQYF; cdr3_nt: TGCGCCAGCAGCCGAGAGCTCCGCTCCTACGAGCAGTACTTC; v_call: TRBV4-1; d_call: NA; clone_size: NA; j_call: TRBJ2-7
cdr3_aa: CASSKRAWGSNQPQHF; cdr3_nt: TGTGCCAGCAGCAAAAGGGCGTGGGGAAGCAATCAGCCCCAGCATTTT; v_call: TRBV2; d_call: NA; clone_size: once; j_call: TRBJ1-5
cdr3_aa: CASVSGTDPYGYTF; cdr3_nt: TGTGCCAGCGTATCCGGGACAGATCCCTATGGCTACACCTTC; v_call: TRBV19; d_call: TRBD1; clone_size: few; j_call: TRBJ1-2
cdr3_aa: CASSLGGALGSGYTF; cdr3_nt: TGTGCCAGCAGCTTAGGTGGGGCGCTTGGAAGCGGCTACACCTTC; v_call: TRBV7-9; d_call: NA; clone_size: NA; j_call: TRBJ1-2
cdr3_aa: CASSPPGTGGLSYEQYF; cdr3_nt: TGTGCCAGCAGTCCCCCAGGAACAGGGGGTTTATCCTACGAGCAGTACTTC; v_call: TRBV9; d_call: TRBD1; clone_size: few; j_call: TRBJ2-7
cdr3_aa: CATSAGGTYNEQFF; cdr3_nt: TGTGCCACCAGTGCGGGGGGAACCTACAATGAGCAGTTCTTC; v_call: TRBV24-1; d_call: TRBD2; clone_size: NA; j_call: TRBJ2-1
cdr3_aa: CASSLRGAADTQYF; cdr3_nt: TGCGCCAGCAGCTTGAGGGGGGCGGCTGATACGCAGTATTTT; v_call: TRBV5-1; d_call: NA; clone_size: few; j_call: TRBJ2-3
cdr3_aa: CSVEDLPEMNTEAFF; cdr3_nt: TGCAGCGTTGAAGATCTCCCAGAGATGAACACTGAAGCTTTCTTT; v_call: TRBV29-1; d_call: NA; clone_size: few; j_call: TRBJ1-1
cdr3_aa: CATSDSQGATDTQYF; cdr3_nt: TGTGCCACCAGTGATTCGCAGGGGGCCACAGATACGCAGTATTTT; v_call: TRBV24-1; d_call: TRBD1; clone_size: few; j_call: TRBJ2-3
cdr3_aa: CASDGTKRGARGAYGYTF; cdr3_nt: TGCGCCAGCGACGGAACTAAGCGAGGGGCGCGAGGGGCCTATGGCTACACCTTC; v_call: TRBV10-1; d_call: NA; clone_size: NA; j_call: TRBJ1-2
cdr3_aa: CASSAQGAKGSNEQFF; cdr3_nt: TGTGCCAGCAGCGCTCAGGGGGCTAAAGGTTCGAATGAGCAGTTCTTC; v_call: TRBV7-2; d_call: TRBD1; clone_size: NA; j_call: TRBJ2-1
cdr3_aa: CAITDSGATGNEQFF; cdr3_nt: TGTGCCATCACCGACTCGGGGGCTACGGGCAATGAGCAGTTCTTC; v_call: TRBV10-3; d_call: NA; clone_size: NA; j_call: TRBJ2-1
cdr3_aa: CASSLIGSRGGNTEAFF; cdr3_nt: TGTGCCAGCAGCTTAATTGGGTCGAGGGGGGGGAACACTGAAGCTTTCTTT; v_call: TRBV7-3; d_call: NA; clone_size: NA; j_call: TRBJ1-1